These 28 T cell receptor beta chains came from one sample sequenced in a study of control samples from healthy donors and cancer patients. The data were produced by immunoSEQ multiplex PCR, yet TCRdb's version contains in-frame clones alone and is incomplete. The sample shows about 80,000 clones, roughly 82% of them seen only once. The material sequenced was PBMCs. The receptors derive from a man in his sixties with head and neck cancer.

This sequence joins TRBV20-1 and TRBJ1-2; the match to TRBD1 covers 8 bases. J lost 3 bases, V lost 3 bases, and 3 bases had no gene match. The CDR3 sequence is 13 residues long. Germline CDR1 and CDR2: DFQATT and SNEGSKA (reference sequence). The CDR3 bases are TGCAGTGCTAGTGGACAGGGATACTATGGCTACACCTTC. Protein sequence: CSASGQGYYGYTF.

The V gene is TRBV19, the J gene TRBJ1-5; the D is unclear. This CDR3 spans 15 amino acids. Germline V lookup: CDR1 LNHDA, CDR2 SQIVND (reference sequence). Trimming pared 0 bases from V and 1 base from J, leaving 7 bases between. Here the CDR3 DNA reads TGTGCCAGTAGTATAGATGCCGGAAGCAATCAGCCCCAGCATTTT. This gives the protein CASSIDAGSNQPQHF.

This clone came up a few times. The genes are TRBV9 and TRBJ2-3; D uncertain. CDR1 and CDR2 (germline): SGDLS, YYNGEE. The CDR3 covers 11 residues. The V end was cut by 0 bases, the J end by 6 bases, with 2 bases between. CDR3 sequence reads: CASSVVDTQYF. CDR3 sequence (DNA): TGTGCCAGCAGCGTAGTCGATACGCAGTATTTT.

The chain joins TRBV2 to TRBJ2-3; tentatively, D is TRBD2 (6 bases). The CDR3 sequence is 14 residues long. The germline V gene has CDR1 SNHLY and CDR2 FYNNEI. Trimming took off 5 bases at V and 2 bases at J, with 11 bases between the two ends. DNA for the CDR3: TGTGCCAGCAGTAAGGAGGGGCCCACAGATACGCAGTATTTT. Its protein product is CASSKEGPTDTQYF.

V and J are TRBV7-9 and TRBJ2-7; 7 bases agree with TRBD2. Germline trimming cut 1 base from V and 1 base from J; bases unmatched to any gene: 4. Germline V gene lookup returns CDR1 SEHNR and CDR2 FQNEAQ (reference sequence). This CDR3 region has 15 residues. The CDR3 DNA follows: TGTGCCAGCAGCTTAGGGGCTAGCGGATCCTACGAGCAGTACTTC. Its protein product is CASSLGASGSYEQYF.

The V call is TRBV11-2, the J call TRBJ1-3; 7 bases are shared with TRBD1. With V trimmed by 1 base and J by 0 bases, 3 bases remained unmatched. The CDR3 consists of 16 residues. Germline CDR1 is SGHAT and CDR2 is FQNNGV. CDR3 DNA sequence: TGTGCCAGCAGCTTAGTCGGGACAGTCTCTGGAAACACCATATATTTT. The encoded protein is CASSLVGTVSGNTIYF. The variable domain in full, with the rest retrieved from reference TRBV11-2 and TRBJ1-3, is EAGVAQSPRYKIIEKRQSVAFWCNPISGHATLYWYQQILGQGPKLLIQFQNNGVVDDSQLPKDRFSAERLKGVDSTLKIQPAKLEDSAVYLCASSLVGTVSGNTIYFGEGSWLTVV.

V is TRBV30 and J is TRBJ1-2; 7 bases map to TRBD1. The CDR3 is 13 amino acids. Germline V gene lookup returns CDR1 GTSNPN and CDR2 SVGIG (reference sequence). Trimming cost V 4 bases and J 5 bases; bases outside gene matches: 7. The DNA for the CDR3 is TGTGCCTGGAACCGGGACAGACCATATGGCTACACCTTC. As protein: CAWNRDRPYGYTF.

On this clone itself: One end of the junction does not line up with germline, which may come from a read error. The chain combines TRBV6-5 with TRBJ2-7; 10 bases line up with TRBD2. This CDR3 is 12 amino acids long. CDR1 and CDR2 from the germline V gene are MNHEY and SVGAGI. CDR3 sequence (DNA): TGCTCAAGCGGGAGGGCCTCCTACGAGCAGTACTTC. Translated: CSSGRASYEQYF.

The rearrangement links TRBV12-3 or TRBV12-4 to TRBJ2-3, with D unclear. The length of the CDR3 is 12 residues. Between the trimmed V and J ends, which lost 7 bases and 2 bases, there was a span of 7 bases. The CDR3 bases are TGTGCCAGCAAGGCAAACACAGATACGCAGTATTTT. It specifies CASKANTDTQYF.

This chain connects TRBV19 to TRBJ2-5; D not certain. Germline CDR1 and CDR2: LNHDA and SQIVND (reference sequence). Trimming shortened V by 3 bases and J by 5 bases, and 7 bases separated the two germline ends. CDR3 size: 12 residues. CDR3 loop: CASSIIGETQYF. The CDR3 DNA sequence: TGTGCCAGTAGTATCATCGGGGAGACCCAGTACTTC.

The chain employs TRBV7-2 and TRBJ1-3; weak D call: TRBD1 (6 bases). CDR1 SGHTA and CDR2 FQGNSA come from the germline V gene. V lost 2 bases and J lost 3, with 8 bases in between. The CDR3 is 14 amino acids. The DNA of the CDR3 is TGTGCCAGCAGCTTATCAGGGGTTGGAAACACCATATATTTT. Protein product: CASSLSGVGNTIYF.

The genes are TRBV19 and TRBJ2-3; D perhaps matches TRBD2 (7 bases). V was clipped by 3 bases and J by 5 bases, with 21 bases between them. This CDR3 region has 17 residues. Germline CDR1 is LNHDA and CDR2 is SQIVND (reference sequence). CDR3 amino acids: CASSMYPRGRAGDTQYF. In DNA, the CDR3 is TGTGCCAGTAGTATGTACCCGAGGGGGAGGGCTGGAGATACGCAGTATTTT.

The chain uses TRBV5-1 and TRBJ1-1; 7 nucleotides align to TRBD1. Germline V gene sequence: CDR1 SGHRS, CDR2 YFSETQ. V was clipped by 3 bases and J by 0 bases; unmatched bases: 2. This CDR3 has 14 residues. The CDR3 DNA reads as TGCGCCAGCAGCTCGGGACAGATGAACACTGAAGCTTTCTTT. Encoded protein: CASSSGQMNTEAFF.

In DNA form, the CDR3 reads TGTGCCAGCAGGGGGGGGTACAATCAGCCCCAGCATTTT. Encoded protein: CASRGGYNQPQHF. This chain uses TRBV28 with TRBJ1-5, with a tentative D call TRBD1 (5 bases). Germline values: CDR1 MDHEN, CDR2 SYDVKM. Between the trimmed V and J ends, which lost 6 bases and 3 bases, there was a span of 9 bases. This CDR3 region has 13 residues.

The V and J genes are TRBV6-5 and TRBJ2-7; TRBD1 agrees at 7 bases. With V trimmed by 4 bases and J by 7 bases, 7 bases remained unmatched. The germline CDR1 and CDR2 sequences are MNHEY and SVGAGI. This CDR3 is built from 13 residues. CDR3 DNA sequence: TGTGCCAGCAGTTTAAACAGGGGATGGGAGCAGTACTTC. Translation gives CASSLNRGWEQYF.

This sequence joins TRBV5-6 and TRBJ1-4; 7 bases align to TRBD1. CDR1 and CDR2 from the germline V gene are SGHDT and YYEEEE. This CDR3 spans 15 amino acids. Trimming took 6 bases from V and 5 from J; bases not matched to a gene: 10. The CDR3 region has the DNA TGTGCCAGCACCTTACTCGGGACAGAAAATGAAAAACTGTTTTTT. Translated, it gives CASTLLGTENEKLFF.

The rearrangement uses TRBV20-1 and TRBJ2-1; D gene uncertain. Germline lookup yields CDR1 DFQATT and CDR2 SNEGSKA (reference sequence). Trimming stripped 3 bases from V and 3 bases from J, with 15 bases between. There are 15 residues in the CDR3. Here the CDR3 reads CSASAPSSYYNEQFF. CDR3 nucleotide sequence: TGCAGTGCTAGTGCACCTTCGTCCTACTACAATGAGCAGTTCTTC.

The rearrangement uses TRBV5-1 and TRBJ1-2; D not resolved. Deletions cut 0 bases from V and 5 bases from J, with 14 bases between. There are 15 residues in the CDR3. Germline V gene sequence: CDR1 SGHRS, CDR2 YFSETQ. The CDR3 loop reads CASSLGARTSYGYTF. CDR3 DNA: TGCGCCAGCAGCTTGGGGGCCAGGACTTCGTATGGCTACACCTTC.

This chain links TRBV29-1 with TRBJ2-1, with a tentative D call TRBD2 (6 bases). The CDR3 totals 19 residues. Germline V gives CDR1 SQVTM, CDR2 ANQGSEA. V gave up 1 base and J gave up 0 bases, with 22 bases separating them. CDR3 amino acids: CSVEAPLNERVSSYNEQFF. CDR3 coding DNA: TGCAGCGTTGAAGCCCCCCTTAACGAGCGGGTGAGCTCCTACAATGAGCAGTTCTTC.

The chain recombines TRBV9 with TRBJ2-1, with 12 bases fitting TRBD2. This CDR3 has 15 residues. Trimming took 3 bases from V and 9 from J; bases not matched to a gene: 7. Germline-derived CDR1 and CDR2 are SGDLS and YYNGEE. Written as DNA, the CDR3 is TGTGCCAGCAGCGAACCGGGACTAGCGGGTTCTGAGCAGTTCTTC. Translating it yields CASSEPGLAGSEQFF. Variable domain in full (rest from reference TRBV9 and TRBJ2-1): DSGVTQTPKHLITATGQRVTLRCSPRSGDLSVYWYQQSLDQGLQFLIQYYNGEERAKGNILERFSAQQFPDLHSELNLSSLELGDSALYFCASSEPGLAGSEQFFGPGTRLTVL.

The rearrangement uses TRBV3-1 (or the pseudogene TRBV3-2) and TRBJ2-5; no firm D call. Germline lookup yields CDR1 LGHDT and CDR2 YNNKEL (reference sequence). The CDR3 totals 12 residues. V lost 3 bases and J 4 bases, leaving 6 bases between the germline ends. CDR3 bases: TGTGCCAGCAGCCACCCCAGAGAGACCCAGTACTTC. Its protein product is CASSHPRETQYF.

The chain carries TRBV10-3 and TRBJ1-2; TRBD1 matches 9 bases. This CDR3 region has 13 residues. Germline lookup yields CDR1 ENHRY and CDR2 SYGVKD. The V and J ends lost 2 bases and 8 bases, in that order; junction bases with no gene match: 3. The CDR3 loop reads CAISERTGEGYTF. The CDR3 DNA is TGTGCCATCAGTGAGCGGACAGGGGAGGGCTACACCTTC.

The rearrangement uses TRBV27 and TRBJ2-1; 11 bases fit TRBD2. Trimming cost V 6 bases and J 8 bases; bases outside gene matches: 12. Germline-derived CDR1 and CDR2 are MNHEY and SMNVEV (reference sequence). The CDR3 loop spans 16 amino acids. The CDR3 DNA is TGTGCCAGCAGCCCACCCGGACTAGCGGGCGCCCATGAGCAGTTCTTC. This translates into CASSPPGLAGAHEQFF.

The V and J genes are TRBV7-8 and TRBJ1-4; D is undetermined. The CDR3 runs 15 residues. Germline CDR1 reads SGHVS; CDR2 reads FQNEAQ. V gave up 5 bases and J gave up 7 bases, with 17 bases separating them. As DNA, the CDR3 is TGTGCCAGCAGCCAACAAAGCGGCCTCCTTGAAAAACTGTTTTTT. This gives the protein CASSQQSGLLEKLFF.

The chain employs TRBV15 and TRBJ2-7, with a tentative D call TRBD2 (8 bases). CDR3 length: 15 residues. Germline CDR1 and CDR2: LNHNV and YYDKDF (reference sequence). Trimming shortened V by 5 bases and J by 3 bases, and 17 bases separated the two germline ends. CDR3 coding DNA: TGTGCCACCAGCGAAGGGACAGCGGGGGACTACGAGCAGTACTTC. Amino acid sequence: CATSEGTAGDYEQYF. The whole variable domain, filled in from reference TRBV15 and TRBJ2-7, reads DAMVIQNPRYQVTQFGKPVTLSCSQTLNHNVMYWYQQKSSQAPKLLFHYYDKDFNNEADTPDNFQSRRPNTSFCFLDIRSPGLGDTAMYLCATSEGTAGDYEQYFGPGTRLTVT.

The gene calls are TRBV28 and TRBJ1-5; 9 positions agree with TRBD1. The CDR3 is 15 amino acids. Germline V gene data show CDR1 as MDHEN and CDR2 as SYDVKM. V lost 4 bases to trimming and J lost 6 bases; unmatched junction nucleotides: 7. The CDR3 nucleotides are TGTGCCAGCAGTTCCCCGACAGGGGGTCTTCAGCCCCAGCATTTT. Translation gives CASSSPTGGLQPQHF. Full variable domain (missing parts from reference TRBV28 and TRBJ1-5): DVKVTQSSRYLVKRTGEKVFLECVQDMDHENMFWYRQDPGLGLRLIYFSYDVKMKEKGDIPEGYSVSREKKERFSLILESASTNQTSMYLCASSSPTGGLQPQHFGDGTRLSIL.

The genes are TRBV2 and TRBJ2-7; 8 nucleotides line up with TRBD2. V lost 4 bases, J lost 6 bases, and 8 bases stayed unmatched. CDR1 SNHLY and CDR2 FYNNEI come from the germline V gene. This CDR3 contains 14 residues. For the CDR3, the DNA is TGTGCCAGCAGTGTACGAGCGGGAGAGGGCGAGCAGTACTTC. It specifies CASSVRAGEGEQYF.

The CDR3 DNA reads as TGCGCCAGCAGGGGAGGGGGAGGATCCACAGATACGCAGTATTTT. Translated: CASRGGGGSTDTQYF. The rearrangement uses TRBV4-1 and TRBJ2-3; D possibly corresponds to TRBD2 (7 bases). The CDR3 is 15 amino acids. The germline gives CDR1 MGHRA, CDR2 YSYEKL. With 6 bases removed from V and 2 bases from J, the gap between germline ends came to 15 bases.